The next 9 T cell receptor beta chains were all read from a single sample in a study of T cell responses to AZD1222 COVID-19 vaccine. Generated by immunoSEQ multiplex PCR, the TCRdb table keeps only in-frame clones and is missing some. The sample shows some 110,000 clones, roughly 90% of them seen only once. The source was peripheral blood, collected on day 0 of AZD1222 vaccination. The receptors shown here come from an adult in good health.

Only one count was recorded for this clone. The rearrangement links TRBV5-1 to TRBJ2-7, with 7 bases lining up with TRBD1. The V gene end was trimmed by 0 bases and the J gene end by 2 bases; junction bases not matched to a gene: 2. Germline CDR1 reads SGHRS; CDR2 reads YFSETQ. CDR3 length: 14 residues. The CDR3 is CASSLGGTAYEQYF. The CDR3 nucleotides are TGCGCCAGCAGCTTGGGAGGGACAGCCTACGAGCAGTACTTC.

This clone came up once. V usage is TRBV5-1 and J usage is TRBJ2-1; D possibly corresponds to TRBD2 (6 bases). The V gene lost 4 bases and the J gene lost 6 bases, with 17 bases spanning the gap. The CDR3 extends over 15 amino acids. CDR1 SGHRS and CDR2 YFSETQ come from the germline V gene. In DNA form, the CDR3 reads TGCGCCAGCAGCCCCGACTCGCGGAGGGGCAATGAGCAGTTCTTC. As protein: CASSPDSRRGNEQFF.

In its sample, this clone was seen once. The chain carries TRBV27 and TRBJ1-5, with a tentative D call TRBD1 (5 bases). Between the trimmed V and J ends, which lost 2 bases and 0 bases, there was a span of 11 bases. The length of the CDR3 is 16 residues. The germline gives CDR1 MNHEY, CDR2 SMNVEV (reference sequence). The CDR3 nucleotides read TGTGCCAGCAGTTTAAGGGGCGGTGGTAGCAATCAGCCCCAGCATTTT. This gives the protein CASSLRGGGSNQPQHF.

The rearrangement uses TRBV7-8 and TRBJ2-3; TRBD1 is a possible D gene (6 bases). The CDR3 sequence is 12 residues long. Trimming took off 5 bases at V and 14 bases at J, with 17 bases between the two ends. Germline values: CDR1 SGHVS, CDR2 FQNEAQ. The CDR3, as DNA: TGTGCCAGCAGCCTACCCCAGACAGGTCCGTATTTT. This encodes CASSLPQTGPYF.

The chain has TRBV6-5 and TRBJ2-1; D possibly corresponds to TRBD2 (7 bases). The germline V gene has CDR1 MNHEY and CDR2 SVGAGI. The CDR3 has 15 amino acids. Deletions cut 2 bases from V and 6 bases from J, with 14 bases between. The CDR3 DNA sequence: TGTGCCAGCAGTTACGGGGGGGGCAGGGCCAATGAGCAGTTCTTC. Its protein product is CASSYGGGRANEQFF.

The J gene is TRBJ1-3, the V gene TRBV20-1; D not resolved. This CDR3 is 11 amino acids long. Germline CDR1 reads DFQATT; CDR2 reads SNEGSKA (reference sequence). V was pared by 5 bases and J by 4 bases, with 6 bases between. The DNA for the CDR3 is TGCAGTGCTGCCCTGGGAAACACCATATATTTT. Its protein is CSAALGNTIYF.

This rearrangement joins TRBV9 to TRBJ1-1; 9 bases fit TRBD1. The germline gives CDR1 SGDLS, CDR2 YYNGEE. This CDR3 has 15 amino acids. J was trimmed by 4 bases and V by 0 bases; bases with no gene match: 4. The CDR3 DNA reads TGTGCCAGCAGCGTAGAGCCGACAGGGGGCACTGAAGCTTTCTTT. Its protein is CASSVEPTGGTEAFF.

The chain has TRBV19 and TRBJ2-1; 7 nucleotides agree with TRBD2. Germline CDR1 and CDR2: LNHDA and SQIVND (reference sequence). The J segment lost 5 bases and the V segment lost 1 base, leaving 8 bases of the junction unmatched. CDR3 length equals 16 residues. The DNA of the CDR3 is TGTGCCAGTAGTATAGCCCTCAGCGGGGCCCACAATGAGCAGTTCTTC. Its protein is CASSIALSGAHNEQFF. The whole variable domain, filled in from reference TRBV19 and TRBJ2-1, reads DGGITQSPKYLFRKEGQNVTLSCEQNLNHDAMYWYRQDPGQGLRLIYYSQIVNDFQKGDIAEGYSVSREKKESFPLTVTSAQKNPTAFYLCASSIALSGAHNEQFFGPGTRLTVL.

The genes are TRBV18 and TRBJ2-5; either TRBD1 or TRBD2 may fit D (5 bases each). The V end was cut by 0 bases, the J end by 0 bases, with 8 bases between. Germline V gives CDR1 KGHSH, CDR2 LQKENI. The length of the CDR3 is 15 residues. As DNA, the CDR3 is TGTGCCAGCTCACCACCGGGACGGAACCAAGAGACCCAGTACTTC. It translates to CASSPPGRNQETQYF.